Shown below are 15 T cell receptor beta chains from a single sample sequenced in a study of T cell responses to AZD1222 COVID-19 vaccine. Sequencing was performed with immunoSEQ multiplex PCR; in TCRdb, only in-frame clones are kept and a portion is missing. This table has 120,000 or so clones, approximately 85% appearing once. The source was peripheral blood, collected on day 0 of AZD1222 vaccination. Receptors originate from an adult in good health.

The rearrangement joins TRBV5-5 to TRBJ1-3, with a weak D call TRBD1 (6 bases). The CDR3 runs 15 residues. V lost 4 bases and J lost 4, with 15 bases in between. Per the germline V gene, CDR1 is SGHKS and CDR2 is YYEKEE (reference sequence). Here the CDR3 reads CASSNMRTEGNTIYF. The CDR3 coding sequence is TGTGCCAGCAGCAATATGAGGACAGAAGGAAACACCATATATTTT.

The J gene is TRBJ2-2, the V gene TRBV6-5, with D unclear. This CDR3 region has 15 residues. Between the trimmed V and J ends, which lost 6 bases and 1 base, there was a span of 12 bases. The germline V gene encodes CDR1 MNHEY and CDR2 SVGAGI. The CDR3 sequence: CASSPNGVNTGELFF. CDR3 coding DNA: TGTGCCAGCAGCCCCAATGGGGTGAACACCGGGGAGCTGTTTTTT.

This chain connects TRBV11-3 to TRBJ1-2; D uncertain. The germline gives CDR1 SGHNT, CDR2 YENEEA. This CDR3 has 14 amino acids. V lost 0 bases to trimming and J lost 4 bases, with 9 bases between them. The CDR3 protein is CASSLDPGIYGYTF. For the CDR3, the DNA is TGTGCCAGCAGCTTAGATCCCGGAATCTATGGCTACACCTTC.

This clone was detected a few times. In DNA form, the CDR3 reads TGTGCCAGCAGTTACGAGACAGGGGGCGCAACTGAAGCTTTCTTT. It translates to CASSYETGGATEAFF. The V and J genes are TRBV6-2 or TRBV6-3 and TRBJ1-1, with 10 bases identical to TRBD1. The trim removed 2 bases at V and 5 bases at J, leaving 5 bases unmatched. The CDR3 sequence is 15 residues long. In germline, CDR1 is MNHEY, CDR2 SVGEGT.

The chain links TRBV27 to TRBJ1-1; D remains unclear. V lost 0 bases and J 0 bases, leaving 8 bases between the germline ends. Germline assignment: CDR1 MNHEY and CDR2 SMNVEV (reference sequence). The CDR3 runs 15 residues. The CDR3 loop is CASSLSAVMNTEAFF. CDR3 nucleotide sequence: TGTGCCAGCAGTTTATCGGCAGTGATGAACACTGAAGCTTTCTTT.

This chain connects TRBV4-1 to TRBJ1-1, with D unclear. The CDR3 totals 15 residues. The V end lost 1 base, the J end lost 5 bases, and 14 bases lay between the germline ends. CDR1 and CDR2 from the germline V gene are MGHRA and YSYEKL. CDR3 amino acids: CASSQGARGETEAFF. In DNA form, the CDR3 reads TGCGCCAGCAGCCAAGGGGCGCGGGGAGAGACTGAAGCTTTCTTT.

This chain links TRBV3-1 (or the pseudogene TRBV3-2) with TRBJ2-7, with D unclear. This CDR3 is built from 13 residues. Germline assignment: CDR1 LGHDT and CDR2 YNNKEL (reference sequence). V lost 4 bases and J lost 3, with 10 bases in between. CDR3 in DNA: TGTGCCAGCAGCCTCACAGACCACTACGAGCAGTACTTC. As protein: CASSLTDHYEQYF.

The chain joins TRBV7-2 to TRBJ2-7; D may be TRBD1 (6 bases). V was pared by 3 bases and J by 0 bases, with 12 bases between. This CDR3 is built from 15 residues. Germline-derived CDR1 and CDR2 are SGHTA and FQGNSA. The CDR3 bases are TGTGCCAGCAGCTTGGAAGGGGGAATCTCCTACGAGCAGTACTTC. It codes for CASSLEGGISYEQYF.

V gene TRBV6-4 combines with J gene TRBJ2-7; unclear D gene. The CDR3 totals 15 residues. Germline V gives CDR1 MRHNA, CDR2 SNTAGT. V lost 4 bases, J lost 5 bases, and 18 bases lay in between. CDR3 sequence: CASSALGTASDEQYF. DNA for the CDR3: TGTGCCAGCAGTGCCCTAGGCACCGCCTCGGACGAGCAGTACTTC.

As DNA, the CDR3 is TGTGCCAGCAGCGCCCCCGGGACATCCACCTACGAGCAGTACTTC. Its protein is CASSAPGTSTYEQYF. The chain recombines TRBV5-4 with TRBJ2-7, with D perhaps TRBD1 (6 bases). Germline V CDR1 and CDR2: SGHNT, YYREEE (reference sequence). CDR3 length: 15 residues. Trimming took 4 bases from V and 2 from J, leaving 16 bases between them.

The chain links TRBV28 to TRBJ1-5; maybe TRBD1 (5 bases). Per germline, CDR1 MDHEN and CDR2 SYDVKM. The CDR3 sequence is 15 residues long. The V end was cut by 1 base, the J end by 11 bases, with 18 bases between. The CDR3 loop is CASSLSGPGKMSQHF. The CDR3 DNA reads as TGTGCCAGCAGTTTATCGGGGCCCGGGAAGATGTCCCAGCATTTT.

The chain uses TRBV18 and TRBJ2-3; unclear D gene. Germline CDR1 and CDR2: KGHSH and LQKENI. The CDR3 is made up of 12 amino acids. V was pared by 6 bases and J by 6 bases, with 10 bases between. This CDR3 reads CASSPARDTQYF. The DNA of the CDR3 is TGTGCCAGCTCCCCAGCCCGCGATACGCAGTATTTT.

The chain joins TRBV12-5 to TRBJ2-7, with TRBD1 identical over 7 bases. Germline trimming cut 3 bases from V and 6 bases from J; bases unmatched to any gene: 5. The CDR3 covers 13 residues. Germline V gene lookup returns CDR1 LGHNT and CDR2 FRNRAP. CDR3 DNA: TGTGCTAGTGGTTTAGGGACAGAATCCGAGCAGTACTTC. Amino acid sequence: CASGLGTESEQYF.

The chain recombines TRBV12-3 or TRBV12-4 with TRBJ2-3; D is uncertain. The V end lost 3 bases, the J end lost 3 bases, and 7 bases lay between the germline ends. The CDR3 is 13 amino acids. DNA of the CDR3: TGTGCCAGCAGTTTCCGACAAACAGATACGCAGTATTTT. As protein: CASSFRQTDTQYF.

J is TRBJ1-2 and V is TRBV19; D remains ambiguous. The CDR3 consists of 18 residues. Trimming cost V 7 bases and J 3 bases, with 27 bases left between them. CDR1 and CDR2 (germline): LNHDA, SQIVND (reference sequence). CDR3 nucleotide sequence: TGTGCCAGTATCGATGACGGGCATCCCAGCCCTACTCACTATGGCTACACCTTC. Protein sequence: CASIDDGHPSPTHYGYTF.